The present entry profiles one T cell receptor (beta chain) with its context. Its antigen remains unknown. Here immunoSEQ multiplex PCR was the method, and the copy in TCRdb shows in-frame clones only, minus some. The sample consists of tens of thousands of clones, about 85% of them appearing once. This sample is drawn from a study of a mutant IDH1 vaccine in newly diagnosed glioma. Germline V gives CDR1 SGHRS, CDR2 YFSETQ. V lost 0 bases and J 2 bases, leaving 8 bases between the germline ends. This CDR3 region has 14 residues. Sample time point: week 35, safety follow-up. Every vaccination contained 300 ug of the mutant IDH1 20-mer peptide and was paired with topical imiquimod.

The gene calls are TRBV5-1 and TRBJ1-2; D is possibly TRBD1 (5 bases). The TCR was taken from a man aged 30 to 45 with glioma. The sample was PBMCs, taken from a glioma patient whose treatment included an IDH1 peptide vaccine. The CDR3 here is CASSLGGLNYGYTF. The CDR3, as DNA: TGCGCCAGCAGCTTGGGGGGCCTCAACTATGGCTACACCTTC.